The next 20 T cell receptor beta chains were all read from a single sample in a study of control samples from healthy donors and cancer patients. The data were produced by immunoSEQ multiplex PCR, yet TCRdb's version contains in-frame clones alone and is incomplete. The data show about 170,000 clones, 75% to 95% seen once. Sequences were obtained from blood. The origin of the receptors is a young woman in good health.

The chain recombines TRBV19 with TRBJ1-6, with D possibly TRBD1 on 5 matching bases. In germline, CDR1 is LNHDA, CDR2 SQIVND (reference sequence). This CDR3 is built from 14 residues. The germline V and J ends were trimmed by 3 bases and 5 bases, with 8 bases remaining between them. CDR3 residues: CASSMGRDNSPLHF. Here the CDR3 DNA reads TGTGCCAGTAGTATGGGCAGGGATAATTCACCCCTCCACTTT.

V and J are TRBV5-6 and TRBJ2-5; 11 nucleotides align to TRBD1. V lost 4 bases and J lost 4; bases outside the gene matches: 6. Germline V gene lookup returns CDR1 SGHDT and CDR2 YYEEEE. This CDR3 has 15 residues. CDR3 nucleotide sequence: TGTGCCAGCAGCCTAGGGACAGGGGGGTCAGAGACCCAGTACTTC. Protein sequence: CASSLGTGGSETQYF.

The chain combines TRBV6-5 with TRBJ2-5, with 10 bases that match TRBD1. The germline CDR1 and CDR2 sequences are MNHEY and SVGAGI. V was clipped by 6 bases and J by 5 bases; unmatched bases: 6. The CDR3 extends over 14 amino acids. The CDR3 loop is CASSTDRGLETQYF. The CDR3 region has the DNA TGTGCCAGCAGCACAGACAGGGGGCTTGAGACCCAGTACTTC.

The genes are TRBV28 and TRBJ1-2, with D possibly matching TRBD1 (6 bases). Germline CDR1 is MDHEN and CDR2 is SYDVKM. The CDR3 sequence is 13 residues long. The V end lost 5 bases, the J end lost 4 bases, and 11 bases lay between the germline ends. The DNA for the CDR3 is TGTGCCAGCAGTCCCGGGACATCCTATGGCTACACCTTC. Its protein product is CASSPGTSYGYTF.

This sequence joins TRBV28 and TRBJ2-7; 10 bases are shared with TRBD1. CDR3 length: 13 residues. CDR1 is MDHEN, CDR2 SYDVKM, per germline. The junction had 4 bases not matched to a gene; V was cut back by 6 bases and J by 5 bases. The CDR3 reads CASRGQGRDEQYF. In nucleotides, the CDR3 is TGTGCCAGCAGGGGACAGGGGAGGGACGAGCAGTACTTC.

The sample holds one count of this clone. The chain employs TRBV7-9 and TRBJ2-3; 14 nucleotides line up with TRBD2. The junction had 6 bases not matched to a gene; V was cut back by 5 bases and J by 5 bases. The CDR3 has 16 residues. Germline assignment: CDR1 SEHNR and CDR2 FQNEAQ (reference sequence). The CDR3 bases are TGTGCCAGCAGCAGGGGGACTAGCGGGAGTAAAGATACGCAGTATTTT. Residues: CASSRGTSGSKDTQYF.

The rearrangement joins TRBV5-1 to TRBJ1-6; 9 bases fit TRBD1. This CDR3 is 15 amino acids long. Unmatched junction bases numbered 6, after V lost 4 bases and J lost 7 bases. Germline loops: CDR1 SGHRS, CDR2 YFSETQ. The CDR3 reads CASSTGQGRNSPLHF. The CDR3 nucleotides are TGCGCCAGCAGCACCGGACAGGGGAGGAATTCACCCCTCCACTTT. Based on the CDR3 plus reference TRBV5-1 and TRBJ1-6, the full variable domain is KAGVTQTPRYLIKTRGQQVTLSCSPISGHRSVSWYQQTPGQGLQFLFEYFSETQRNKGNFPGRFSGRQFSNSRSEMNVSTLELGDSALYLCASSTGQGRNSPLHFGNGTRLTVT.

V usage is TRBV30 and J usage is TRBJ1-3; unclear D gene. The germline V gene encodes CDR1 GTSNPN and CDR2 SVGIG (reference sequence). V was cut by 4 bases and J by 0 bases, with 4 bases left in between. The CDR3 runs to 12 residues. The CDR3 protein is CAWTSSGNTIYF. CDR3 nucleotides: TGTGCCTGGACCTCCTCTGGAAACACCATATATTTT.

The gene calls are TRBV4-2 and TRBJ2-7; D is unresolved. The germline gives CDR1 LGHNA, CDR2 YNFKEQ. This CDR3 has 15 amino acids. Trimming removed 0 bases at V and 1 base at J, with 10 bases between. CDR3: CASSQESVSSYEQYF. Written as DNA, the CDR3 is TGTGCCAGCAGCCAAGAGTCAGTCAGTTCCTACGAGCAGTACTTC.

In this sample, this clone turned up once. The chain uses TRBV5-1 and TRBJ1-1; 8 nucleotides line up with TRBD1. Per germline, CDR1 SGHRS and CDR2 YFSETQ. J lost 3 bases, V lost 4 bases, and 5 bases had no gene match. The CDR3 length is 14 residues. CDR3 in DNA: TGCGCCAGCAGCCGCACAGGGGGGGACACTGAAGCTTTCTTT. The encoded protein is CASSRTGGDTEAFF.

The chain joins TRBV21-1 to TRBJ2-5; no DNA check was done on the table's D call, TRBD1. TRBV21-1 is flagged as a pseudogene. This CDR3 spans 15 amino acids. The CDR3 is CASSDGGTGQETQYF. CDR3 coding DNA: TGTGCCAGCAGCGACGGAGGGACAGGCCAAGAGACCCAGTACTTC.

The CDR3 region is CASSQEGASGANVLTF. As DNA, the CDR3 is TGCGCCAGCAGCCAAGAAGGTGCCTCTGGGGCCAACGTCCTGACTTTC. J is TRBJ2-6 and V is TRBV4-3, with unresolved D. Germline values: CDR1 LGHNA, CDR2 YSLEER. The CDR3 runs to 16 residues. V lost 0 bases and J 0 bases, leaving 6 bases between the germline ends.

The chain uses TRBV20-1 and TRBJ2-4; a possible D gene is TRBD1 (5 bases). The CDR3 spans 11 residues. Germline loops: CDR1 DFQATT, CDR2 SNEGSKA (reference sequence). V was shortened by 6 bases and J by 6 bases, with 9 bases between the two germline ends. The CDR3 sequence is CSALDRNIQYF. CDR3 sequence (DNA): TGCAGTGCCCTCGACAGAAACATTCAGTACTTC.

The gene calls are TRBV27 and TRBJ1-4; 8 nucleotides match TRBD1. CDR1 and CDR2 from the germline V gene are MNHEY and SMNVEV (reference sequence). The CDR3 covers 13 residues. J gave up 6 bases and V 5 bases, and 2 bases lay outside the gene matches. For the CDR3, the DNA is TGTGCCAGCAGTGCAGGGGGCTATGAAAAACTGTTTTTT. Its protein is CASSAGGYEKLFF.

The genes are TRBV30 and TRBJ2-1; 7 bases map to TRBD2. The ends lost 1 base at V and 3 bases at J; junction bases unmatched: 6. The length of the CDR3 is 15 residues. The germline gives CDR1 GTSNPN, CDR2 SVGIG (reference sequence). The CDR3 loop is CAWSGGGGNYNEQFF. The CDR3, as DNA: TGTGCCTGGAGTGGGGGCGGGGGTAACTACAATGAGCAGTTCTTC.

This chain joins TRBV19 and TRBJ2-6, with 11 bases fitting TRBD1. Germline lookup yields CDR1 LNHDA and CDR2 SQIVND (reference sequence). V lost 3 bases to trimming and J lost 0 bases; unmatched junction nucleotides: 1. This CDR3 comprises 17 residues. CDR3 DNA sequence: TGTGCCAGTAGTATCGGGACAGGGGGCTCTGGGGCCAACGTCCTGACTTTC. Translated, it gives CASSIGTGGSGANVLTF.

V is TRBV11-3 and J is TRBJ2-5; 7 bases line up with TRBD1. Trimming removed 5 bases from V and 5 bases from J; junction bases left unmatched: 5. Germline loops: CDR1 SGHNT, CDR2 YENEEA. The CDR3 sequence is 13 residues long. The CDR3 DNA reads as TGTGCCAGCAGCCAAGGGGGCGCGGAGACCCAGTACTTC. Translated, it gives CASSQGGAETQYF.

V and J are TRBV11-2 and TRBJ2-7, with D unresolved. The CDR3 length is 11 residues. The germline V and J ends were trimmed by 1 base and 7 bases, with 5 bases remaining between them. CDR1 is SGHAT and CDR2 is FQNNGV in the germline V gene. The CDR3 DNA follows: TGTGCCAGCAGCTTAGGGGAAGAGCAGTACTTC. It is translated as CASSLGEEQYF.

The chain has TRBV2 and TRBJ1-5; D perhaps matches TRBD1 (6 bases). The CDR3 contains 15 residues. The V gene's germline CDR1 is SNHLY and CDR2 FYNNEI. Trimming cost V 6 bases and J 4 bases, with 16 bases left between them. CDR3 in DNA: TGTGCCAGCAGGGCCACAGGGTTAGGTAATCAGCCCCAGCATTTT. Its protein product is CASRATGLGNQPQHF.

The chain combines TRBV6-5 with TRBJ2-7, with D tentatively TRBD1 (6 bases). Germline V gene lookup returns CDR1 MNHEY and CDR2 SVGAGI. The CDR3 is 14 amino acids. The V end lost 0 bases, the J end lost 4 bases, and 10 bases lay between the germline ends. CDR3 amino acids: CASSYSWQGYEQYF. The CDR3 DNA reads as TGTGCCAGCAGTTACTCGTGGCAGGGGTACGAGCAGTACTTC.